This T cell receptor (beta chain) came from a study of sequential checkpoint blockade in melanoma. Study-level background: Each arm's sequence ended with maintenance nivolumab.

The germline V gene has CDR1 SGHDN and CDR2 FVKESK. V lost 0 bases, J lost 4 bases, and 13 bases lay in between. The CDR3 runs to 16 residues. Assay used: immunoSEQ multiplex PCR; TCRdb lists only in-frame clones, some missing. The repertoire holds 21,000 or so clones, roughly 80% seen once, with about a tenth in the top ten. This sample's treatment: randomized to nivolumab then ipilimumab (arm A) or the reverse (arm B). Patients had received no earlier DNA-damaging chemotherapy. PBMC sorting kept live CD3+CD8+ cells without CD19 or CD56. This clonotype was obtained from a human donor with melanoma. V and J are TRBV14 and TRBJ1-3; D unclear. The sequences come from CD8+ T cells sorted from blood (inferred from file names), collected from a patient given nivolumab and ipilimumab in sequence. In nucleotides, the CDR3 is TGTGCCAGCAGCCAAGAATCGGAGGGTCTCGGAAACACCATATATTTT. Protein: CASSQESEGLGNTIYF.